This T cell receptor beta chain was documented in a study of T cells in Graves' hyperthyroidism and ophthalmopathy (dated by TCRdb to 2018 to 2020). Some background on the complete study: Peripheral blood was collected at initial diagnosis, before any treatment. To identify distinguishing TCR V-J signatures, a discovery cohort of around 100 patients was used, comprising fewer than 45 with Graves' ophthalmopathy and about 59 with stable Graves' hyperthyroidism. An independent validation cohort of around 20 hyperthyroidism patients and 17 patients who later progressed to ophthalmopathy tested prospective prediction of ophthalmopathy. The approximately 90 discovery patients were randomly split 7:3 into training and test sets. Thyroid tissue and blood T-cell repertoires from six Graves' hyperthyroidism patients were also compared in the study. Once sampling was done, hyperthyroidism patients were given methimazole at a starting dose of 30 mg daily, whereas ophthalmopathy patients were given high-dose intravenous methylprednisolone. TCR Vbeta CDR3 sequencing of 130 to 150 peripheral blood samples (more than 40 ophthalmopathy, about 80 hyperthyroidism and some 17 progressor patients) is reported in the paper.

The TCR beta CDR3 regions were amplified from RNA transcripts. The first round of RT-PCR for the TCR CDR3 was performed with the HTBI primer set and the Qiagen OneStep RT-PCR kit. A second multiplex PCR round built the libraries, followed by size selection and purification. The libraries were sequenced on an Illumina HiSeq2000 using paired-end 100 bp reads. On the study's bioinformatics: SOAPnuke was used to process the raw data, throwing out any read that contained adapters or uncalled bases, had a mean Phred below 15, or lacked an exact constant-primer or identifier match. High-quality paired reads were merged using COPE v1.2.5, and each unique nucleotide sequence was defined as a clonotype. MiTCR v1.1 was used to align the clonotypes against IMGT TRBV, TRBD and TRBJ reference segments. The analysis included only V-J combinations with a frequency above 0.0001, which together covered over 98% of the repertoires. The TCS score was defined as F50 (clonal expansion) divided by E x V (chaos), with BLOSUM62-based TCRdist calculated between CDR3 peptides within each V-J. Welch's t-statistics and random forest reduced roughly 540 V-J features to some 14, which were used in a naive Bayes classifier (R e1071). TCRdb ran its own pipeline on the public reads, namely fastp trimming at Q25 and MiXCR clone calling, and kept in-frame beta chains. All rows with the same CDR3 protein become a single entry with the most common DNA and genes. The V and J calls shown here were made by TCRdb, not taken from the authors' results. This sample comprises 500,000 to 650,000 distinct CDR3 sequences, about 20% of them detected only once. The ten largest clones take up over 45% of the sample.

Ophthalmopathy patients had moderately to severely active disease, with a Clinical Activity Score of 3 or more, a NOSPECS grade of 4 or more, and a disease duration of less than 3 months. The study excluded patients with uncontrolled infections, other autoimmune diseases, pregnancy or lactation. Clinical symptoms, serum thyroxine and TRAb, thyroid ultrasound, and orbital computed tomography formed the basis for the diagnoses. PBMCs were separated from roughly 10 ml of fresh peripheral blood using Ficoll-Paque density gradient centrifugation. Trizol reagent was used to extract total RNA, and RNA quality was then checked on an Agilent 2100 Bioanalyzer. Notes on this clonotype: Its binding antigen is unknown. One base away there is no much larger clone; base qualities are not given.

General findings and caveats noted by the study authors: Most expanded thyroid clonotypes (frequency above 0.001) were also detected in blood, suggesting blood repertoires may reflect thyroid immune responses. Ophthalmopathy was separated from stable hyperthyroidism by a 13 V-J signature model, with over 85% sensitivity and approximately 81% specificity obtained in cross-validation and 80%/75% obtained in testing. Sample size was not statistically predetermined, and blinding of investigators to group allocation was not performed. In validation, the model predicted progression to ophthalmopathy a median of 6.5 months before onset, with roughly 70% sensitivity and about 72% specificity.

The CDR3 covers 15 residues, taking in both the cysteine and the phenylalanine. Only CDR3 DNA remains: 45 bases, in frame from the first base. CDR1 and CDR2, per the germline V gene (reference sequence), are MNHEY and SMNVEV. After removal of 3 bases from V and 6 bases from J, the junction retains 5 bases not matched to a gene. The sequence joins TRBV27 to TRBJ1-5; 10 junctional bases match TRBD1. This receptor was identified in a middle-aged man with Graves' ophthalmopathy. Sequencing was carried out using blood. The CDR3 loop reads CASSLTGGSGQPQHF. The sequence in DNA is TGTGCCAGCAGTTTGACAGGGGGCAGTGGTCAGCCCCAGCATTTT.